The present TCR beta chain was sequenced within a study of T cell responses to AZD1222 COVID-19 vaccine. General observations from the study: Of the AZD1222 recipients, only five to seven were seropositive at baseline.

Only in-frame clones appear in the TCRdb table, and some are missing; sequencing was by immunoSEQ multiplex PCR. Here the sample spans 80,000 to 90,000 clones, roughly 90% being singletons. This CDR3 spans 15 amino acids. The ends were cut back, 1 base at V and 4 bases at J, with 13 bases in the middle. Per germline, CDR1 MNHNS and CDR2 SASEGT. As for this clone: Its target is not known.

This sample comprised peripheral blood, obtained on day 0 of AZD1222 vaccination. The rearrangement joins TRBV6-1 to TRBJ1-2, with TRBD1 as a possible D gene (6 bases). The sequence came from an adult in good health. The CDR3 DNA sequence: TGTGCCAGCAGTGAAGGACAGGCGATCATCTATGGCTACACCTTC. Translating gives CASSEGQAIIYGYTF.